This T cell receptor (beta chain) appears in the sequencing data of a study of CD8+CD57+ T cells in acquired aplastic anemia. At least ten counts were recorded for this clonotype. This CDR3 region has 18 residues. CDR1 is MGHDK, CDR2 SYGVNS, per germline. The germline V and J ends were trimmed by 1 base and 1 base, with 19 bases remaining between them. It was genomic DNA that served as the template for profiling TCR beta VDJ and CDR3. MiXCR, applied by TCRdb to the reads, yields one record per CDR3 protein. The table has 150,000 to 200,000 distinct CDR3 sequences, around 66% seen once. Sequencing was done on a sample of sorted CD4+, CD8+, or CD8+CD57+ T cells (not recorded which) from PBMCs. This clonotype originated in a human donor with severe aplastic anemia or a healthy control (not recorded which). The chain couples TRBV25-1 to TRBJ1-2; D not certain. DNA for the CDR3: TGTGCCAGCAGTGAATCCCGCAGTCCTGGGTGGTTTAACTATGGCTACACCTTC. Translation: CASSESRSPGWFNYGYTF.